The TCR beta chain under discussion was sequenced for a study of CD8 T cells in ankylosing spondylitis. Overall study findings and caveats: The clones that were linked to disease were reported to be significantly enriched in matched synovial fluid samples from ankylosing spondylitis patients. What seemed typical of ankylosing spondylitis blood was a TCR beta motif built from several highly homologous variants.

As regards this clonotype: Its antigen is currently unknown.

Scientists made TCR beta libraries using quantitative 5'-RACE with molecular barcodes. TCRdb fed the 5' RACE reads into MiXCR, producing one record per CDR3 protein. This table holds more than 200,000 distinct CDR3 sequences, roughly a quarter found once. The sequencing sample was made of blood, either unsorted or a sorted T cell fraction (not recorded which). The origin of this receptor is a male donor with ankylosing spondylitis or in good health (not recorded which).

The CDR3 DNA follows: TGCAGTGCTAGAGTACCCGGGACTTCCAGGGAGACCCAGTACTTC. This codes for CSARVPGTSRETQYF. This chain connects TRBV20-1 to TRBJ2-5; possible D gene TRBD2, 6 bases. The CDR3 length is 15 residues. V was cut by 1 base and J by 5 bases, with 17 bases left in between. CDR1 and CDR2 from the germline V gene are DFQATT and SNEGSKA (reference sequence).